This T cell receptor beta chain was profiled in a study of shared clonotypes between healthy human individuals (dated by TCRdb to 2018 to 2021). Concerning the study at large: A couple of women and three men aged 18 to 49 years were included in the cohort. The study deeply sequenced blood TCR repertoires of about 5 healthy adults to estimate repertoire size and the extent of clonotype sharing between individuals. Between about 0.94 and 8.9 billion PBMCs per donor were obtained by leukapheresis. Different laboratories and diverse techniques were used to prepare libraries and sequence TCR repertoires, to increase sequencing depth and limit assay-specific biases. For each donor, three plates each were used for CD4 naive and CD4 memory, two plates were used for CD8 naive, and one plate was used for CD8 memory. Here is what the overall study found, with its caveats: Higher generation probabilities were observed for clonotypes shared by all four sorted-subset donors than for non-shared clonotypes. Rarefaction of sorted-subset datasets indicated incomplete sequencing despite the large sequencing depth. Estimated clonotype richness was generally larger for naive than for memory subsets. The small number of donors limited the genetic and exposure-history diversity represented. About 4.5% of naive CD4, around 4% of naive CD8, 2.3% of memory CD4, and approximately 0.4% of memory CD8 clonotypes were shared across four donors. Sampling was restricted to blood, and TCR repertoires in tissue are likely to differ from TCR repertoires in blood. Pairwise subsampling indicated that sequencing depth was expected to affect the degree of clonotype sharing among donors.

CD8 naive samples consisted of CD45RO-negative cells that were positively selected for CCR7, yielding a CD45RA+CCR7+ population without TemRA cells. Healthy HIV-negative adults with no recently reported acute infections or vaccinations were included as donors. All donors were Caucasian adults living in Nashville, Tennessee, USA. Blood was obtained by leukapheresis, after which PBMCs were separated by Ficoll-Histopaque density gradient centrifugation and cryopreserved in liquid nitrogen vapor phase. Analytical flow cytometry was used to check the purity and quantity of every magnetically sorted T cell population. From each sorted fraction, genomic DNA was isolated and quantified by UV absorbance on a Nanodrop 2000c. Using the deep immunoSEQ assay, TCR CDR3 regions were amplified from genomic DNA by multiplex PCR. Genomic DNA extracted from each cell subset was distributed evenly over all wells of several immunoSEQ 96-well plates, and each plate served as one replicate. For sorted subsets, around 200 ng genomic DNA, equal to 30,000 or so T cell genomes, was loaded into each replicate PCR. Purified libraries were quantified with a Qubit 3.0 fluorometer, sized on a Bioanalyzer 2100, and re-quantified with the KAPA Library Quantification kit. Every immunoSEQ 96-well plate was sequenced on a separate single-read 150-cycle Illumina NextSeq 550 flow cell. Per the original workflow: Because the immunoSEQ output included only junctional sequences and no quality scores, the filtering could not be the same as the filtering used for full-length reads. To assign V/J genes and CDR3, sequences were annotated against IMGT germline references using PyIR, a Python wrapper for IgBLAST v1.9. Reads with weak V/J assignments (E-value above 1e-6), missing CDR3, stop codons, out-of-frame junctions, or ambiguous translated residues were removed. A V3J clonotype was defined by an identical inferred V gene, J gene, and CDR3 amino acid sequence. The percentage overlap between two repertoires was calculated by dividing the number of shared unique clonotypes by the size of the smaller repertoire. Three approaches were used to assess repertoire richness: RTK rarefaction, the Chao1 estimator, and Recon v2.1 estimates of unobserved clonotypes. For all TCRbeta clonotypes obtained by the gDNA method from four donors, generation probabilities were computed with OLGA. TCRdb took this table from immuneACCESS and kept in-frame rearrangements with V and J called. Such tables lack part of the clones; where checked against another copy, unresolved V genes explain under half of the gap, and the rest is unexplained. V, J and clone size were drawn from that table, and D and trimming were deduced from the DNA. The sample table holds 1.5 million to 2.5 million clones, of which about 95% were seen once. The top ten clones comprise approximately 1.2% of the sample.

Worth noting for this clone: Its antigen is not yet known. The record has no base qualities; no much larger clone is one base away.

The germline V gene (reference sequence) sets CDR1 to SEHNR and CDR2 to FQNEAQ. Trimming takes 3 bases from V and 0 bases from J, and the germline ends sit 13 bases apart. Taken from cysteine to phenylalanine, the CDR3 has 16 residues. The read is trimmed to its CDR3 DNA, 48 bases read in frame from base 1. This sequence was found in a man between 18 and 35 years old in good health. The specimen was naive CD8+ T cells sorted from blood. The cell subset or site label here, explained by the study, means: CD45RA+CCR7+. The chain joins TRBV7-9 to TRBJ2-3; TRBD2 is a possible D gene, resting on 6 matching bases. CDR3 region: CASSFRLETSTDTQYF. The DNA sequence is as follows: TGTGCCAGCAGCTTTAGACTAGAAACTAGCACAGATACGCAGTATTTT.